This TCR beta chain was retrieved from a study of blood T cell repertoires in COVID-19. Study information: Material from acute and convalescent COVID-19 was sourced from the United States, Italy and Spain. T cells, B-cell-depleted T cells, or PBMCs supplied cDNA or gDNA.

Source study methods: Amplifying reference gene primers gave estimates of nucleated cell counts. The assay was immunoSEQ multiplex PCR, and TCRdb's table has in-frame clones only and misses some. V and J calls and clone size follow that table, whereas D and trimming were derived from the DNA. The sample yields under 200,000 clones, 88% seen once. The CDR3 extends over 16 amino acids. V was pared by 2 bases and J by 4 bases, with 17 bases between. Germline V gene data show CDR1 as KGHSH and CDR2 as LQKENI. V and J are TRBV18 and TRBJ1-1; TRBD1 might be the D (6 bases). The sequence was obtained from a man in his forties or fifties who had recovered from COVID-19. Input material: peripheral blood. This CDR3 reads CASSPLGGGLSTEAFF. CDR3 coding DNA: TGTGCCAGCTCACCATTGGGAGGGGGGCTTAGCACTGAAGCTTTCTTT.